This T cell receptor (beta chain) was captured by sequencing in a study of blood T cell repertoires in COVID-19. Sequencing was performed with immunoSEQ multiplex PCR; in TCRdb, only in-frame clones are kept and a portion is missing. The sample has fewer than 350,000 clones, over 75% seen once. This CDR3 is built from 15 residues. Looked up from germline, CDR1 is SGDLS and CDR2 is YYNGEE. The V segment lost 3 bases and the J segment 5 bases; nucleotides outside the gene matches: 7. The clonotype was recovered from a young man with active or convalescent COVID-19. The V gene is TRBV9, the J gene TRBJ2-5; TRBD1 aligns across 10 bases. The sample taken for sequencing was peripheral blood. The CDR3, as DNA: TGTGCCAGCAGCGGAGGGACAGGGGATGTGGAGACCCAGTACTTC. Its protein product is CASSGGTGDVETQYF.